A selection of T cell receptor beta chains follows, all from one sample in a study of control samples from healthy donors and cancer patients. Some clones are missing from TCRdb's copy, which holds only in-frame ones; the method was immunoSEQ multiplex PCR. In the table there are some 120,000 clones, around nine tenths of which are singletons. Sequencing input: blood. These receptor sequences come from a woman in her 70s in good health. Each CDR3 is given with its conserved first and last residue. Fields, in order: D gene, V gene, clone size, J gene, CDR3 DNA, CDR3 protein. The D gene is left open where the match is weak. Part of the rows lack a size; the others show once, few, many or a class for expanded clones.

>-|TRBV5-6|-|TRBJ2-3
TGTGCCAGCAGCTCGACGGACACAGATACGCAGTATTTT
CASSSTDTDTQYF
>-|TRBV5-1|-|TRBJ1-5
TGCGCCAGCAGCTCAACCGGGACACCGAATCAGCCCCAGCATTTT
CASSSTGTPNQPQHF
>TRBD1|TRBV10-2|-|TRBJ1-2
TGCGCCAGCAGCACGGACAGGGCTGGCGGCTACACCTTC
CASSTDRAGGYTF
>-|TRBV6-2/TRBV6-3|-|TRBJ2-7
TGTGCCAGCAGTTACGTAGGACACGGTCCCTACGAGCAGTACTTC
CASSYVGHGPYEQYF
>-|TRBV4-1|once|TRBJ1-1
TGCGCCAGCAGCCAAGATTTTGTGAACACTGAAGCTTTCTTT
CASSQDFVNTEAFF
>-|TRBV7-9|-|TRBJ1-4
TGTGCCAGCAGCTTATGGGCGGCCGGGACTAAGGAAAAACTGTTTTTT
CASSLWAAGTKEKLFF
>TRBD2|TRBV7-3|once|TRBJ2-3
TGTGCCAGCAGCTTAGTGCCTAGCGGGTTTGGCACAGATACGCAGTATTTT
CASSLVPSGFGTDTQYF
>-|TRBV21-1|-|TRBJ2-5
TGTGCCAGCAGCGGTACCGGGACTAGGGCCCCCCAAGAGACCCAGTACTTC
CASSGTGTRAPQETQYF
>TRBD1|TRBV7-2|-|TRBJ1-2
TGTGCCAGCAGCTTAGTTGGACAGGGTGGTGACACCTTC
CASSLVGQGGDTF
>TRBD1|TRBV14|-|TRBJ1-2
TGTGCCAGCACACCAGGGGGCTACTATGGCTACACCTTC
CASTPGGYYGYTF
>-|TRBV5-1|few|TRBJ1-6
TGCGCCAGCAGCTTGGCTGGCGGAGAATCACCCCTCCACTTT
CASSLAGGESPLHF
>-|TRBV2|-|TRBJ1-1
TGTGCCAGCAGTGATGACGGGGGCTTTACTGAAGCTTTCTTT
CASSDDGGFTEAFF
>-|TRBV27|-|TRBJ2-5
TGTGCCAGCAGTAAGGACCCCCAAAGCGAGACCCAGTACTTC
CASSKDPQSETQYF
>-|TRBV5-1|-|TRBJ2-7
TGCGCCAGCAGCTTGGATAGGACATTCGGAGGGGAGCAGTACTTC
CASSLDRTFGGEQYF
>TRBD1|TRBV5-4|-|TRBJ1-1
TGTGCCAGCAGCTTGGTGGGGACAGGGGGCACTGAAGCTTTCTTT
CASSLVGTGGTEAFF
>-|TRBV6-1|-|TRBJ2-3
TGTGCCAGCAGTGAAGGGGGGACGGGCACAGATACGCAGTATTTT
CASSEGGTGTDTQYF
>-|TRBV2|-|TRBJ2-5
TGTGCCAGCGCGGGCCAGGGTACTGGGACCCAGTACTTC
CASAGQGTGTQYF
>TRBD2|TRBV6-1|once|TRBJ2-3
TGTGCCAGCAGTGAACGACAGCGGGGGGGAACAGATACGCAGTATTTT
CASSERQRGGTDTQYF
>TRBD1|TRBV27|-|TRBJ2-7
TGTGCCAGCCGAGGGACAGGGGTCTCCTACGAGCAGTACTTC
CASRGTGVSYEQYF
>-|TRBV5-1|-|TRBJ2-2
TGCGCCAGCAGCTTTCTGGGGAGGATCAGCACCGGGGAGCTGTTTTTT
CASSFLGRISTGELFF
>-|TRBV6-5|once|TRBJ1-1
TGTGCCGGCAGCCTACGACAGACGGTGGACACTGAAGCTTTCTTT
CAGSLRQTVDTEAFF
>-|TRBV12-3/TRBV12-4|-|TRBJ2-5
TGTGCCAGCAGTTTAGGCCCCTGGGAGACCCAGTACTTC
CASSLGPWETQYF
>-|TRBV2|-|TRBJ1-1
TGTGCCAGCAGTGTCGGGCCCGCTAACACTGAAGCTTTCTTT
CASSVGPANTEAFF
>TRBD2|TRBV4-2|-|TRBJ2-1
TGTGCCAGCAGCCGAGGGACTAGCGGAACCTACAATGAGCAGTTCTTC
CASSRGTSGTYNEQFF
>TRBD2|TRBV10-3|-|TRBJ2-5
TGTGCCATCAGTGAGTCCCCGACTAGCCTGGGGCAAGAGACCCAGTACTTC
CAISESPTSLGQETQYF
>-|TRBV6-6|-|TRBJ2-2
TGTGCCAGCAGTCGCCGGGACACCGGGGAGCTGTTTTTT
CASSRRDTGELFF
>-|TRBV5-4|-|TRBJ2-3
TGTGCCAGCACCTTAGGGGGGCGACGCTCGGATACGCAGTATTTT
CASTLGGRRSDTQYF
>TRBD1|TRBV7-8|-|TRBJ2-7
TGTGCCAGCAGCTTGAGAGGGGGCCTTTACGAGCAGTACTTC
CASSLRGGLYEQYF
>-|TRBV5-4|-|TRBJ2-3
TGTGCCAGCAGCTTGGGTGGGAACACAGATACGCAGTATTTT
CASSLGGNTDTQYF
>TRBD2|TRBV6-5|-|TRBJ2-3
TGTGCCAGCACCCCCGGGGGGGCGCACACAGATACGCAGTATTTT
CASTPGGAHTDTQYF
>-|TRBV3-1/TRBV3-2|-|TRBJ1-2
TGTGCCAGCAGCCAAGAAGGTGTGTATGGCTACACCTTC
CASSQEGVYGYTF
>-|TRBV5-4|-|TRBJ1-2
TGTGCCAGCAGCCCCGGAGGGGGAAACTATGGCTACACCTTC
CASSPGGGNYGYTF
>-|TRBV5-1|-|TRBJ1-3
TGCGCCAGCAGCCCGCGGGGGCAACACGGAAACACCATATATTTT
CASSPRGQHGNTIYF
>-|TRBV5-1|-|TRBJ2-2
TGCGCCAGCAGCTTAAACGGACATGTCCTCGGGGAGCTGTTTTTT
CASSLNGHVLGELFF
>-|TRBV5-6|-|TRBJ1-4
TGTGCCAGCAGCCTTGAGGGACCTAATGAAAAACTGTTTTTT
CASSLEGPNEKLFF
>TRBD1|TRBV11-2|-|TRBJ2-1
TGTGCCAGCAGCCCAGGGGGCACTTCACAGAATGAGCAGTTCTTC
CASSPGGTSQNEQFF
>TRBD1|TRBV2|-|TRBJ1-5
TGTGCCAGCAGGACAGGGTTGAGCAATCAGCCCCAGCATTTT
CASRTGLSNQPQHF
>-|TRBV10-1|-|TRBJ1-5
TGCGCCAGCAGTGAAGGCAATCAGCCCCAGCATTTT
CASSEGNQPQHF
>-|TRBV18|-|TRBJ1-2
TGTGCCAGCTCACCACCGTTAGAGGGGACGGCTGGCTACACCTTC
CASSPPLEGTAGYTF
>-|TRBV11-3|-|TRBJ2-1
TGTGCCAGCAGCTTAGCGACAGCTTCAAGGGAGCAGTTCTTC
CASSLATASREQFF
>-|TRBV11-2|-|TRBJ1-6
TGTGCCAGCAGCGTCGCGATGGGGAATTCACCCCTCCACTTT
CASSVAMGNSPLHF
>-|TRBV7-2|-|TRBJ1-1
TGTGCCAGCAGCTTAGCGCTCAGGGGCAACACTGAAGCTTTCTTT
CASSLALRGNTEAFF
>TRBD1|TRBV7-9|-|TRBJ2-1
TGTGCCAGCAGCTTAGCTCTTGGGACAGGGGTAAATGAGCAGTTCTTC
CASSLALGTGVNEQFF
>-|TRBV6-5|-|TRBJ2-5
TGTGCCAGCAGTTACCGCCCGTTAGGCGGGGGCGGGACCCAGTACTTC
CASSYRPLGGGGTQYF
>-|TRBV29-1|once|TRBJ1-2
TGCAGCGTTGATATCGGGGGCGTCGGAGGAGGCTACACCTTC
CSVDIGGVGGGYTF
>TRBD1|TRBV29-1|-|TRBJ2-7
TGCAGCGTTAACAGGGGCCCGGGCGAGCAGTACTTC
CSVNRGPGEQYF
>TRBD1|TRBV18|-|TRBJ1-6
TGTGCCAGCTCACCACGGACAGGGGATAATTCACCCCTCCACTTT
CASSPRTGDNSPLHF
>TRBD2|TRBV27|-|TRBJ2-7
TGTGCCAGCAGTTTATCGCGGGGGAGCTCCTACGAGCAGTACTTC
CASSLSRGSSYEQYF